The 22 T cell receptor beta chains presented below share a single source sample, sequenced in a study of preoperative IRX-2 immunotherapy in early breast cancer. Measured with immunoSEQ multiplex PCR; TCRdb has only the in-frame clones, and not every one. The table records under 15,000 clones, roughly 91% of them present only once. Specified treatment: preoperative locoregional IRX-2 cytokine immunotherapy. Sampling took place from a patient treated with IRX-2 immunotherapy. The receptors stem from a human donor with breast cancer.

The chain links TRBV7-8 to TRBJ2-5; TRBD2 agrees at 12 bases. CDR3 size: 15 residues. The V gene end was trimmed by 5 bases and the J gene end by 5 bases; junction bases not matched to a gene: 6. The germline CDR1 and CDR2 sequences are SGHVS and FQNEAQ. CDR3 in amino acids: CASSRTSGAAETQYF. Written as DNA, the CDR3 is TGTGCCAGCAGCAGGACTAGCGGGGCCGCCGAGACCCAGTACTTC.

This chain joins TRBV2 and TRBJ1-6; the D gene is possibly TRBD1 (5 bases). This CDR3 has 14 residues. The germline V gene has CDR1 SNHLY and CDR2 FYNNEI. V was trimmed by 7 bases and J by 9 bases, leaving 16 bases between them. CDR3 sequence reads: CASIGGQGVSPLHF. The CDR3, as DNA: TGTGCCAGCATAGGCGGCCAGGGTGTTTCACCCCTCCACTTT.

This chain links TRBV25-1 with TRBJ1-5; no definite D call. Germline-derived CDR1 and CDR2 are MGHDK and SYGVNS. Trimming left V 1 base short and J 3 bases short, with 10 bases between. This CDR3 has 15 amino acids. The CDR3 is CASSESHGNNQPQHF. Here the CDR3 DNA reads TGTGCCAGCAGTGAATCACACGGCAACAATCAGCCCCAGCATTTT.

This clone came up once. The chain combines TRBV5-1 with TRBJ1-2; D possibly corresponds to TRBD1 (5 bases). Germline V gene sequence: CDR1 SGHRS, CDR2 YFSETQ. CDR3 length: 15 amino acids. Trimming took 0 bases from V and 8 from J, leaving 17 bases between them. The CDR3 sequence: CASSLEWRGLGGYTF. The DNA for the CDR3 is TGCGCCAGCAGCTTGGAGTGGCGGGGCCTAGGGGGCTACACCTTC.

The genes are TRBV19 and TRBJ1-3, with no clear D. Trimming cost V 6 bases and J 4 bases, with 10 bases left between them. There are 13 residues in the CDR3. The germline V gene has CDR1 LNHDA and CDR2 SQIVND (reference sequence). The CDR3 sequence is CASSISFGNTIYF. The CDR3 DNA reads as TGTGCCAGTAGCATCTCGTTCGGAAACACCATATATTTT. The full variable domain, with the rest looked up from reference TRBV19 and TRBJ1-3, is DGGITQSPKYLFRKEGQNVTLSCEQNLNHDAMYWYRQDPGQGLRLIYYSQIVNDFQKGDIAEGYSVSREKKESFPLTVTSAQKNPTAFYLCASSISFGNTIYFGEGSWLTVV.

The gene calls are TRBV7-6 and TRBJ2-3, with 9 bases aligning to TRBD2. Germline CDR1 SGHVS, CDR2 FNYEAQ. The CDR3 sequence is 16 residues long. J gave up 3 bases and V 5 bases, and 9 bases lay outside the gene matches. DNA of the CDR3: TGTGCCAGCAGCACAGACGAGCGGGGGGATACAGATACGCAGTATTTT. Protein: CASSTDERGDTDTQYF.

CDR3 region: CAISFGTGDTEAFF. The CDR3, as DNA: TGTGCCATCAGCTTCGGGACAGGGGACACTGAAGCTTTCTTT. This chain connects TRBV10-3 to TRBJ1-1, with 10 nucleotides matching TRBD1. The CDR3 consists of 14 residues. Losses at the gene ends were 6 bases for V and 3 bases for J; bases not matched to a gene: 4. The V gene's germline CDR1 is ENHRY and CDR2 SYGVKD.

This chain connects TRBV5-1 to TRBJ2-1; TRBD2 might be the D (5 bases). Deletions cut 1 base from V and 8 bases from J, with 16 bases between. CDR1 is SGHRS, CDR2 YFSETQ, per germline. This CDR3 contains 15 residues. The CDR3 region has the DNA TGCGCCAGCAGCTTGTCAGCCAGCCTGCGGGATGAGCAGTTCTTC. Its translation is CASSLSASLRDEQFF.

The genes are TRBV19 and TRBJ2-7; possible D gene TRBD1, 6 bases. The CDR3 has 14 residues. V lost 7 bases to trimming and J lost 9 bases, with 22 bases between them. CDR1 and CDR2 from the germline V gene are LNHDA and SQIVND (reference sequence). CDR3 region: CASTPGTLSGRQYF. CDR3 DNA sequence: TGTGCCAGTACGCCCGGGACACTTTCCGGCCGGCAGTACTTC.

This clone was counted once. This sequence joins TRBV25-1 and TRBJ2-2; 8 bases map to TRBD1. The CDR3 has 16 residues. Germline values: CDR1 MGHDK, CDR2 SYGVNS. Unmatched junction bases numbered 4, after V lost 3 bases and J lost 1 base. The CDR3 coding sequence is TGTGCCAGCAGTGAGCAGGGGGCAGGGAACACCGGGGAGCTGTTTTTT. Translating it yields CASSEQGAGNTGELFF.

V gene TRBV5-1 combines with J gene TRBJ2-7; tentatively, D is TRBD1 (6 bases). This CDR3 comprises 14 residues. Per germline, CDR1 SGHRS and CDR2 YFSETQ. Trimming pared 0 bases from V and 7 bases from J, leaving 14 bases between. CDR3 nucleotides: TGCGCCAGCAGCTTGGATTCCAGGGGCAGTGAGCAGTACGTC. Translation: CASSLDSRGSEQYV.

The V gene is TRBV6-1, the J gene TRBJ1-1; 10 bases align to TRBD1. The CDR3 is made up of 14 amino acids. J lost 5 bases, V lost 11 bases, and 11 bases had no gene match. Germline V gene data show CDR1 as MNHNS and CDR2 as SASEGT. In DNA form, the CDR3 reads TGTGCCGCTATACCGGGACAGGGGAAGACTGAAGCTTTCTTT. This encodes CAAIPGQGKTEAFF.

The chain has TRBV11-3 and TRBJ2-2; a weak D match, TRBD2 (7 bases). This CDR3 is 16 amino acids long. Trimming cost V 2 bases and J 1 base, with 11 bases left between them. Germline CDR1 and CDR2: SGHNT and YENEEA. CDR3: CASSLMGGRNTGELFF. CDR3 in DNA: TGTGCCAGCAGCTTAATGGGGGGGCGGAACACCGGGGAGCTGTTTTTT.

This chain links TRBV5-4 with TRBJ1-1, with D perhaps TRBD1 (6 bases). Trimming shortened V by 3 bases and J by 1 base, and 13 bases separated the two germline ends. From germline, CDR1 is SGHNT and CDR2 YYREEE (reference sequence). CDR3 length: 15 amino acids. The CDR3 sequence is CASSSRQVGNTEAFF. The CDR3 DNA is TGTGCCAGCAGCTCCCGACAGGTTGGGAACACTGAAGCTTTCTTT.

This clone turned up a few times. The CDR3 is CASSGQGQPQHF. CDR3 nucleotides: TGTGCCAGCAGTGGGCAGGGCCAGCCCCAGCATTTT. This chain links TRBV27 with TRBJ1-5; TRBD1 is a possible D gene (5 bases). CDR3 size: 12 residues. Germline lookup yields CDR1 MNHEY and CDR2 SMNVEV (reference sequence). V was trimmed by 5 bases and J by 7 bases, leaving 9 bases between them.

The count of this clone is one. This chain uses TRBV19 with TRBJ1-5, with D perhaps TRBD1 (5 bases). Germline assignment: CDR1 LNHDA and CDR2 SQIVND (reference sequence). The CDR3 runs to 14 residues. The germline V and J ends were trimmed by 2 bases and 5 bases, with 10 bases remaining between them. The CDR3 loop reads CASSIIGHDQPQHF. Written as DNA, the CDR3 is TGTGCCAGTAGTATAATTGGACATGATCAGCCCCAGCATTTT.

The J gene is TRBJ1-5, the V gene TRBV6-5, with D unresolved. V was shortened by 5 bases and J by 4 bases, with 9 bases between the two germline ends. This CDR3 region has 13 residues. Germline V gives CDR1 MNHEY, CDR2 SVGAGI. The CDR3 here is CASSDSRNQPQHF. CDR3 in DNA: TGTGCCAGCAGTGATAGCAGAAATCAGCCCCAGCATTTT.

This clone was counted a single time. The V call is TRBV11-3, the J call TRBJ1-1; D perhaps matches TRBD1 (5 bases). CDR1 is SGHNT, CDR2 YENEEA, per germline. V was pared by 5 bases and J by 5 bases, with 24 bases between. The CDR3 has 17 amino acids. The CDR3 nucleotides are TGTGCCAGCAGCCTCAAGATTCCAGGGCTAGGAAAAACTGAAGCTTTCTTT. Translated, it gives CASSLKIPGLGKTEAFF.

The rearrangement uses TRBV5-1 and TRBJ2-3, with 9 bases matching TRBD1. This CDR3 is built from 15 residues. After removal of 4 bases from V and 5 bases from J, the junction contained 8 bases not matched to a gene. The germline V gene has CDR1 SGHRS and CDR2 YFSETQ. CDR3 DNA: TGCGCCAGCAGCCCCGAAGGGACAGGGAAAGATACGCAGTATTTT. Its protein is CASSPEGTGKDTQYF.

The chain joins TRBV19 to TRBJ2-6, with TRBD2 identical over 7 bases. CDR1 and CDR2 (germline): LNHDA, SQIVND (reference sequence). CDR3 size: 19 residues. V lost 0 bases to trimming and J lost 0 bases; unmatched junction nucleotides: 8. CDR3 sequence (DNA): TGTGCCAGTAGTATAGATGGAGCGGGGTTGGGCTCTGGGGCCAACGTCCTGACTTTC. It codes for CASSIDGAGLGSGANVLTF.

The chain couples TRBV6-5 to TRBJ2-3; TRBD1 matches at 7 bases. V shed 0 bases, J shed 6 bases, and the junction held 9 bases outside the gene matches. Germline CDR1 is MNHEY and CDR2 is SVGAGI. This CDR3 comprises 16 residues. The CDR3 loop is CASSYSSRQGPDTQYF. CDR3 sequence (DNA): TGTGCCAGCAGTTACTCGAGTAGACAGGGCCCCGATACGCAGTATTTT.

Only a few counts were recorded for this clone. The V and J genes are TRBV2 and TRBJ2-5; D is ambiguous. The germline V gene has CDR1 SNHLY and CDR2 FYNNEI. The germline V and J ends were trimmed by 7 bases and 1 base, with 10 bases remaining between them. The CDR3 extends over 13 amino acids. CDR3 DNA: TGTGCCAGCATTGCGAGGCCCCAAGAGACCCAGTACTTC. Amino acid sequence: CASIARPQETQYF.